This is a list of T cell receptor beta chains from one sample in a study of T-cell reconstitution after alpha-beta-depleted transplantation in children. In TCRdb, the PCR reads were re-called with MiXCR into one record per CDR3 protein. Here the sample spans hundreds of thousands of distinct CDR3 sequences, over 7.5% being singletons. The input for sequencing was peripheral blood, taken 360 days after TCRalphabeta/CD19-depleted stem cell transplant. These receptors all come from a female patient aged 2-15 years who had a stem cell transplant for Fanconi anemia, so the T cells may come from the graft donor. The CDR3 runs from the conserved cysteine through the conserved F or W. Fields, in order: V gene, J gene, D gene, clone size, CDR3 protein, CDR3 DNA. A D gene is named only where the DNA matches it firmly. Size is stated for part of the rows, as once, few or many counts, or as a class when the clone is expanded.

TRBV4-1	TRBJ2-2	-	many	CASSFQRNTGELFF	TGCGCCAGCAGCTTTCAAAGGAACACCGGGGAGCTGTTTTTT
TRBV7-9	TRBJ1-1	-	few	CASSHWTAMNTEAFF	TGTGCCAGCAGCCATTGGACAGCGATGAACACTGAAGCTTTCTTT
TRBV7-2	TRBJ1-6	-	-	CASSLAGVPVAYNSPLHF	TGTGCCAGCAGCCTAGCGGGGGTTCCCGTAGCCTATAATTCACCCCTCCACTTT
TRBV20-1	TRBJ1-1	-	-	CCASVWGAENTEAFF	TGCTGTGCTTCTGTTTGGGGGGCTGAGAACACTGAAGCTTTCTTT
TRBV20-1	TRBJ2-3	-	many	CSADPRSGSFYTDTQYF	TGCAGTGCCGACCCAAGGAGTGGGAGCTTCTACACAGATACGCAGTATTTT
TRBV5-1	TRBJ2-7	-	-	CASSLAGGFPYEQYF	TGCGCCAGCAGCTTGGCCGGAGGGTTCCCCTACGAGCAGTACTTC
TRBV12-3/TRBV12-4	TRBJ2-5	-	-	CASSFFRQETQYF	TGTGCCAGCAGTTTTTTCAGACAAGAGACCCAGTACTTC
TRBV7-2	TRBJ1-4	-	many	CASSDGNSYLQFF	TGTGCCAGCAGCGATGGGAACAGCTATTTACAGTTTTTT
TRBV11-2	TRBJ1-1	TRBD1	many	CASSSGGWTEAFF	TGTGCCAGCAGCTCAGGGGGCTGGACTGAAGCTTTCTTT
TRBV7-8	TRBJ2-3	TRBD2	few	CASSLVLAGVSDTQYF	TGTGCCAGCAGCTTAGTACTAGCGGGGGTTTCAGATACGCAGTATTTT